This T cell receptor beta chain was recorded in a study of cytomegalovirus exposure and HLA in healthy donors. Researchers ran the PCR with 60 Vbeta and 13 Jbeta primers. Libraries were prepared by immunoSEQ multiplex PCR; TCRdb keeps only in-frame clonotypes and omits some of them. The sample consists of approximately 170,000 clones, around 62% of them appearing once. The V gene's germline CDR1 is SQVTM and CDR2 ANQGSEA. The length of the CDR3 is 14 residues. V lost 4 bases and J lost 4; bases outside the gene matches: 7. The rearrangement links TRBV29-1 to TRBJ2-3; the match to TRBD2 covers 8 bases. This receptor was taken from a man in his forties in good health and CMV-seronegative. The sample taken for sequencing was PBMCs. The CDR3: CSVGGAGVPDTQYF. Here the CDR3 DNA reads TGCAGCGTTGGGGGAGCGGGGGTCCCAGATACGCAGTATTTT.